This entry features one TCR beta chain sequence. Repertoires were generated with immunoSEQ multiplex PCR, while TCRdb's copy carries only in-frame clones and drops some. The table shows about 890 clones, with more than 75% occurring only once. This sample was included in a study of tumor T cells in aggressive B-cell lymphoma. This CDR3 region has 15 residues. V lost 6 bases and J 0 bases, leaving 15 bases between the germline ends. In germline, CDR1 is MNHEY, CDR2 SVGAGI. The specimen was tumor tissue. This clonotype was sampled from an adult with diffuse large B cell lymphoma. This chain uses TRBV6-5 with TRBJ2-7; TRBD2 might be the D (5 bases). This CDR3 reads CASRPLARNSYEQYF. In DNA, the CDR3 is TGTGCCAGCAGACCTCTAGCACGGAACTCCTACGAGCAGTACTTC.